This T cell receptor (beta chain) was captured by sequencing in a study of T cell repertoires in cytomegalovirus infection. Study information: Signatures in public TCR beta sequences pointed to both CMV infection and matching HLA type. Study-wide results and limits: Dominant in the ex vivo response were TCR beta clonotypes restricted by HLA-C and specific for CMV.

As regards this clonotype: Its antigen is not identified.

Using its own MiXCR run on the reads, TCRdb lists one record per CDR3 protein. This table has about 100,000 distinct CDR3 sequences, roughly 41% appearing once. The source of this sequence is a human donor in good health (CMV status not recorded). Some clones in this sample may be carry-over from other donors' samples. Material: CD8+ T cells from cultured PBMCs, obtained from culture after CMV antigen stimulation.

CDR3 sequence reads: CASSQGPSGANVLTF. The CDR3 nucleotides are TGCGCCAGCAGCCAAGGTCCCTCTGGGGCCAACGTCCTGACTTTC. This chain joins TRBV4-1 and TRBJ2-6; D is unresolved. V shed 1 base and J shed 0 bases, with 4 bases lying between them. The length of the CDR3 is 15 residues. Looked up from germline, CDR1 is MGHRA and CDR2 is YSYEKL.